The 21 T cell receptor beta chains reported below all come from one sample, sequenced in a study of T cells in Graves' hyperthyroidism and ophthalmopathy. RNA transcripts served as the template for amplifying TCR beta CDR3 regions. Initially, a first-round RT-PCR of the TCR CDR3 employed the HTBI primer set. TCRdb fed the multiplex PCR reads into MiXCR, producing one record per CDR3 protein. The data contain 650,000 to 800,000 distinct CDR3 sequences, nearly 45% of them seen just once; the ten biggest clones take up roughly 7.2%. Sequenced: peripheral blood or thyroid tissue (not recorded which). The source of these receptors is an adult man with Graves' disease, either hyperthyroidism or ophthalmopathy (not recorded which).

With regard to this clonotype: Mismatch with germline at one junction end may stem from a read error. The V and J genes are TRBV10-3 and TRBJ1-1, with D tentatively TRBD1 (5 bases). Germline V gives CDR1 ENHRY, CDR2 SYGVKD. The length of the CDR3 is 15 residues. CDR3 in DNA: TGTGCCAGCAGTTGGCGGGGTGATAGGGGCACTGAAGCTTTCTTT. Protein: CASSWRGDRGTEAFF.

The J gene is TRBJ1-5, the V gene TRBV20-1; D possibly corresponds to TRBD1 (6 bases). The CDR3 has 13 residues. V was trimmed by 6 bases and J by 14 bases, leaving 23 bases between them. The germline CDR1 and CDR2 sequences are DFQATT and SNEGSKA (reference sequence). CDR3 coding DNA: TGCAGTGCGTTGCAGCGGGAGGGGGGCTACGAGCATTTT. It is translated as CSALQREGGYEHF.

This clonotype showed up many times. The V and J genes are TRBV7-2 and TRBJ1-1, with 8 bases aligning to TRBD1. This CDR3 has 15 amino acids. The V and J ends lost 4 bases and 4 bases, in that order; junction bases with no gene match: 8. The V gene's germline CDR1 is SGHTA and CDR2 FQGNSA. For the CDR3, the DNA is TGTGCCAGCAGCTCATGGACAGGGAGTAGCACTGAAGCTTTCTTT. Translated: CASSSWTGSSTEAFF.

In nucleotides, the CDR3 is TGCGCCAGCAGGACAGGGGGTGCGGTCACTGAAGCTTTCTTT. This sequence encodes CASRTGGAVTEAFF. V and J are TRBV5-1 and TRBJ1-1; 9 nucleotides align to TRBD1. V was clipped by 5 bases and J by 4 bases; unmatched bases: 6. Looked up from germline, CDR1 is SGHRS and CDR2 is YFSETQ. The CDR3 has 14 amino acids.

As concerns this clonotype: A read error may account for a junction end that differs from germline. The J gene is TRBJ2-7, the V gene TRBV10-3; TRBD1 matches 8 bases. CDR3 length: 15 amino acids. Germline CDR1 reads ENHRY; CDR2 reads SYGVKD. The CDR3 here is CAISASTGVGTSQHF. The CDR3 DNA reads TGTGCCATCAGTGCATCGACAGGGGTTGGGACTTCGCAGCACTTC.

The chain links TRBV5-1 to TRBJ2-5, with D perhaps matching TRBD1 (6 bases). CDR1 is SGHRS, CDR2 YFSETQ, per germline. The V end was cut by 4 bases, the J end by 2 bases, with 12 bases between. The CDR3 sequence is 14 residues long. CDR3 region: CASSKGTQQETQYF. The CDR3 nucleotides are TGCGCCAGCAGCAAAGGGACACAGCAAGAGACCCAGTACTTC.

The CDR3 loop reads CASSYRDRYTEAFF. The CDR3 region has the DNA TGTGCCAGCAGTTACCGGGACAGGTACACTGAAGCTTTCTTT. The chain recombines TRBV6-5 with TRBJ1-1; 8 bases map to TRBD1. V lost 2 bases and J lost 3; bases outside the gene matches: 2. CDR1 is MNHEY, CDR2 SVGAGI, per germline. The CDR3 has 14 residues.

For this clonotype: With a much larger clone just one base away, this may be a read error. V gene TRBV7-2 combines with J gene TRBJ1-4, with D possibly being TRBD1 (6 bases). Germline CDR1 reads SGHTA; CDR2 reads FQGNSA. This CDR3 is 15 amino acids long. V dropped 2 bases and J dropped 8 bases, with 15 bases sitting between them. The CDR3 region has the DNA TGTGCCAGCAGCTTATATCGAAGGGGGAGCGAAAAACTGTTTTTT. It yields the protein CASSLYRRGSEKLFF.

This clonotype was counted at least ten times. The chain is built from TRBV6-5 and TRBJ1-5; D is ambiguous. This CDR3 is built from 14 residues. CDR1 is MNHEY, CDR2 SVGAGI, per germline. Trimming shortened V by 4 bases and J by 3 bases, and 10 bases separated the two germline ends. The CDR3 reads CASSFQANNQPQHF. The CDR3 DNA follows: TGTGCCAGCAGTTTTCAGGCGAACAATCAGCCCCAGCATTTT.

This clonotype was seen a handful of times. The V call is TRBV11-2, the J call TRBJ1-6; D ambiguous. This CDR3 region has 13 residues. Germline lookup yields CDR1 SGHAT and CDR2 FQNNGV. V lost 4 bases to trimming and J lost 9 bases, with 10 bases between them. The CDR3 region has the DNA TGTGCCAGCAGCTCGCAGGTGACTTCACCCCTCCACTTT. Translating it yields CASSSQVTSPLHF.

This clonotype was observed a handful of times. The rearrangement links TRBV2 to TRBJ2-5; 12 bases fit TRBD2. Germline values: CDR1 SNHLY, CDR2 FYNNEI. The CDR3 is 16 amino acids. Germline trimming cut 6 bases from V and 3 bases from J; bases unmatched to any gene: 8. As DNA, the CDR3 is TGTGCCAGCAGCCCGCTGACTAGCGGGGGAAAAGAGACCCAGTACTTC. It encodes CASSPLTSGGKETQYF.

The chain couples TRBV7-6 to TRBJ1-1, with 7 bases identical to TRBD1. CDR3 length: 16 amino acids. With 5 bases clipped from V and 0 bases from J, the junction kept 9 bases outside the gene matches. Germline-derived CDR1 and CDR2 are SGHVS and FNYEAQ. The CDR3 is CASSPRQGSVNTEAFF. Here the CDR3 DNA reads TGTGCCAGCAGCCCACGACAGGGCTCAGTGAACACTGAAGCTTTCTTT.

This clonotype has only a few counts. The rearrangement joins TRBV19 to TRBJ1-1; D is ambiguous. Germline values: CDR1 LNHDA, CDR2 SQIVND (reference sequence). The CDR3 consists of 14 residues. Trimming took 1 base from V and 1 from J, leaving 7 bases between them. The CDR3 DNA reads as TGTGCCAGTAGTATAGTCTTCGGGAACACTGAAGCTTTCTTT. This codes for CASSIVFGNTEAFF.

The chain links TRBV6-6 to TRBJ1-2; 8 positions match TRBD1. Germline trimming cut 8 bases from V and 8 bases from J; bases unmatched to any gene: 10. From germline, CDR1 is MNHNY and CDR2 SVGAGI (reference sequence). The CDR3 spans 13 residues. This CDR3 reads CASRETGEGGYTF. The CDR3 nucleotides are TGTGCCAGCCGAGAGACAGGGGAAGGGGGCTACACCTTC.

A word on this clonotype: One end of the junction varies from germline; a read error may be responsible. V usage is TRBV5-1 and J usage is TRBJ2-7; tentatively, D is TRBD2 (6 bases). CDR3 length equals 15 residues. The V gene's germline CDR1 is SGHRS and CDR2 YFSETQ. The CDR3 region is CASSQGGTTHYEQYF. For the CDR3, the DNA is TGTGCCAGCAGCCAAGGAGGGACCACCCACTACGAGCAGTACTTC. The full variable domain, rest sourced from reference TRBV5-1 and TRBJ2-7, is KAGVTQTPRYLIKTRGQQVTLSCSPISGHRSVSWYQQTPGQGLQFLFEYFSETQRNKGNFPGRFSGRQFSNSRSEMNVSTLELGDSALYLCASSQGGTTHYEQYFGPGTRLTVT.

Many counts were recorded for this clonotype. The chain recombines TRBV29-1 with TRBJ1-2; unclear D gene. Germline V lookup: CDR1 SQVTM, CDR2 ANQGSEA. The CDR3 covers 14 residues. Trimming removed 2 bases at V and 7 bases at J, with 17 bases between. CDR3 DNA: TGCAGCGTTGAACGAGGGAACGGTGTGGGTGGCTACACCTTC. Translating it yields CSVERGNGVGGYTF.

This chain links TRBV2 with TRBJ2-7, with a weak D call TRBD2 (6 bases). Trimming took 11 bases from V and 2 from J, leaving 19 bases between them. This CDR3 spans 14 amino acids. Germline lookup yields CDR1 SNHLY and CDR2 FYNNEI. CDR3: CAVDLPGATYEQYF. CDR3 DNA: TGTGCCGTCGACCTCCCGGGAGCCACCTACGAGCAGTACTTC.

Comment on this clonotype: This may come from a read error, since a much larger clone is one base off. This rearrangement joins TRBV2 to TRBJ1-5; TRBD1 matches 8 bases. The length of the CDR3 is 15 residues. Germline loops: CDR1 SNHLY, CDR2 FYNNEI. CDR3 amino acids: CAISERQGQHQPQHF. In nucleotides, the CDR3 is TGTGCCATCAGTGAAAGACAGGGGCAACATCAGCCCCAGCATTTT.

Points on this clonotype: Compared with germline, one end of the junction differs, possibly owing to a read error. This sequence joins TRBV7-2 and TRBJ2-7; D might be TRBD2 (7 bases). This CDR3 comprises 13 residues. Germline V gene data show CDR1 as SGHTA and CDR2 as FQGNSA. CDR3 residues: CASSRGGAPEQYF. The CDR3 bases are TGCGCCAGCAGCCGTGGGGGGGCGCCCGAGCAGTACTTC.

The chain links TRBV4-3 to TRBJ1-6; a possible D gene is TRBD1 (6 bases). The CDR3 is 14 amino acids. CDR1 is LGHNA and CDR2 is YSLEER in the germline V gene. Trimming took off 6 bases at V and 7 bases at J, with 13 bases between the two ends. CDR3 coding DNA: TGCGCCAGCAGTCACAGGGCTTCGAATTCACCCCTCCACTTT. Protein sequence: CASSHRASNSPLHF.

This clonotype was counted many times. The V call is TRBV2, the J call TRBJ1-5; 10 positions match TRBD1. Germline values: CDR1 SNHLY, CDR2 FYNNEI. The CDR3 has 15 amino acids. V shed 6 bases, J shed 2 bases, and the junction held 4 bases outside the gene matches. CDR3 coding DNA: TGTGCCAGCAGGGTCGGACAGGGGGGCAATCAGCCCCAGCATTTT. Residues: CASRVGQGGNQPQHF.